The next 11 T cell receptor beta chains were all read from a single sample in a study of blood T cell repertoires in COVID-19. Data came from immunoSEQ multiplex PCR; TCRdb stores just in-frame clones and leaves some out. The sample includes approximately 50,000 clones, 85% to 90% of them seen just once. Sample: peripheral blood. Source of these receptors: a man aged 55 to 70 with acute or convalescent COVID-19.

V and J are TRBV4-2 and TRBJ2-5; 10 bases match TRBD2. Germline V gene sequence: CDR1 LGHNA, CDR2 YNFKEQ. V was clipped by 4 bases and J by 5 bases; unmatched bases: 16. CDR3 length: 18 amino acids. The CDR3, as DNA: TGTGCCAGCAGCCCTGTCCGGATCTCAGCGGGAGGGCCTGAGACCCAGTACTTC. Encoded protein: CASSPVRISAGGPETQYF.

This chain links TRBV7-3 with TRBJ2-3, with 11 bases lining up with TRBD2. This CDR3 is built from 16 residues. The J segment lost 5 bases and the V segment lost 2 bases, leaving 6 bases of the junction unmatched. Germline V gives CDR1 SGHTA, CDR2 FQGTGA. The CDR3 DNA sequence: TGTGCCAGCAGCTTAGTTAGCGGGAGGGCCGGAGATACGCAGTATTTT. Residues: CASSLVSGRAGDTQYF.

The J gene is TRBJ1-6, the V gene TRBV2; 7 bases line up with TRBD1. CDR1 is SNHLY, CDR2 FYNNEI, per germline. The ends lost 8 bases at V and 7 bases at J; junction bases unmatched: 5. CDR3 length: 13 residues. For the CDR3, the DNA is TGTGCCAGCCTAGGACAGGCGAATTCACCCCTCCACTTT. Its protein product is CASLGQANSPLHF. Filled out from reference TRBV2 and TRBJ1-6, the complete variable domain reads EPEVTQTPSHQVTQMGQEVILRCVPISNHLYFYWYRQILGQKVEFLVSFYNNEISEKSEIFDDQFSVERPDGSNFTLKIRSTKLEDSAMYFCASLGQANSPLHFGNGTRLTVT.

In its sample, this clone was seen a few times. The chain uses TRBV5-4 and TRBJ1-1; the match to TRBD1 covers 7 bases. CDR3 length: 15 amino acids. The V segment lost 4 bases and the J segment 10 bases; nucleotides outside the gene matches: 16. The germline CDR1 and CDR2 sequences are SGHNT and YYREEE (reference sequence). The CDR3 here is CASSPRGGQVDGAFF. Here the CDR3 DNA reads TGTGCCAGCAGCCCAAGAGGGGGCCAGGTCGACGGAGCTTTCTTT.

The chain joins TRBV6-5 to TRBJ1-1, with D unresolved. V gave up 2 bases and J gave up 5 bases, with 15 bases separating them. This CDR3 spans 15 amino acids. Germline V gene lookup returns CDR1 MNHEY and CDR2 SVGAGI. The CDR3, as DNA: TGTGCCAGCAGTTACGAGACCCGCGGATGGACTGAAGCTTTCTTT. This translates into CASSYETRGWTEAFF.

This clone was detected once. The chain recombines TRBV11-2 with TRBJ2-5; a possible D gene is TRBD1 (6 bases). CDR3 length equals 14 residues. Trimming took off 5 bases at V and 5 bases at J, with 15 bases between the two ends. CDR1 is SGHAT, CDR2 FQNNGV, per germline. DNA for the CDR3: TGTGCCAGCAGCCCTACAGGGTACGGGGAGACCCAGTACTTC. Translated, it gives CASSPTGYGETQYF.

V is TRBV19 and J is TRBJ1-5; D is unresolved. Trimming pared 1 base from V and 3 bases from J, leaving 7 bases between. Germline loops: CDR1 LNHDA, CDR2 SQIVND (reference sequence). The CDR3 covers 14 residues. The CDR3 DNA is TGTGCCAGTAGTATAGGGGCCTTCAATCAGCCCCAGCATTTT. Translation gives CASSIGAFNQPQHF.

This chain joins TRBV5-1 and TRBJ2-3, with D maybe TRBD2 (6 bases). V lost 0 bases and J 4 bases, leaving 18 bases between the germline ends. Germline V gives CDR1 SGHRS, CDR2 YFSETQ. The CDR3 spans 17 residues. CDR3: CASSLAATGENSDTQYF. CDR3 in DNA: TGCGCCAGCAGCTTGGCCGCGACGGGAGAGAACTCAGATACGCAGTATTTT.

This chain joins TRBV9 and TRBJ2-7, with 9 bases fitting TRBD2. CDR3 length: 18 amino acids. Unmatched junction bases numbered 10, after V lost 0 bases and J lost 0 bases. Per germline, CDR1 SGDLS and CDR2 YYNGEE. CDR3 amino acids: CASSVAERSSGSSYEQYF. Written as DNA, the CDR3 is TGTGCCAGCAGCGTAGCGGAGAGGAGTAGCGGGAGCTCCTACGAGCAGTACTTC.

The CDR3 region is CASAKRRPAEGTQYF. The CDR3, as DNA: TGCGCCAGCGCCAAAAGGAGGCCTGCTGAGGGGACCCAGTACTTC. The rearrangement joins TRBV5-1 to TRBJ2-5; tentative D call: TRBD2 (5 bases). In germline, CDR1 is SGHRS, CDR2 YFSETQ. The CDR3 totals 15 residues. V was pared by 7 bases and J by 7 bases, with 23 bases between.

V usage is TRBV28 and J usage is TRBJ1-2; TRBD1 might be the D (5 bases). Trimming stripped 5 bases from V and 8 bases from J, with 9 bases between. In germline, CDR1 is MDHEN, CDR2 SYDVKM. The CDR3 length is 11 residues. CDR3 coding DNA: TGTGCCAGCAGTACCCACAGGGGCTACACCTTC. This encodes CASSTHRGYTF.